The rows below give T cell receptor beta chains drawn from one sample of a study of early T cells in non-severe SARS-CoV-2 infection. MiXCR, run by TCRdb on the 5' RACE reads, gives a single entry per CDR3 protein. This table holds tens of thousands of distinct CDR3 sequences, 11% found once. Material: whole blood. The receptors were gathered from an adult who was a healthcare worker with PCR-confirmed SARS-CoV-2 infection or an uninfected control (not recorded which). The CDR3 runs from the conserved cysteine through the conserved F or W. A D gene is named only where the DNA matches it firmly. Rows give clone size only sometimes, using once, few, many, or a class for an expanded clone.

d_call: -; v_call: TRBV10-1; j_call: TRBJ1-1; clone_size: few; cdr3_nt: TGCGCCAGCCGTAGGGGGGATATGAACACTGAAGCTTTCTTT; cdr3_aa: CASRRGDMNTEAFF
d_call: TRBD1; v_call: TRBV29-1; j_call: TRBJ1-1; clone_size: -; cdr3_nt: TGCAGCTCATCCCGGGACAGCCGAGTAGCTTTCTTT; cdr3_aa: CSSSRDSRVAFF
d_call: TRBD2; v_call: TRBV19; j_call: TRBJ2-1; clone_size: many; cdr3_nt: TGTGCCAGCCGCGGGGGAAGCTCCTACAATGAGCAGTTCTTC; cdr3_aa: CASRGGSSYNEQFF
d_call: -; v_call: TRBV5-4; j_call: TRBJ2-5; clone_size: many; cdr3_nt: TGTGCCAGCAGCTTGGTCGACGGGACCCAGTACTTC; cdr3_aa: CASSLVDGTQYF
d_call: -; v_call: TRBV19; j_call: TRBJ2-7; clone_size: -; cdr3_nt: TGTGCCAGTAGTATAGCAGGCCTAGGAGCCTACGAGCAGTACTTC; cdr3_aa: CASSIAGLGAYEQYF
d_call: -; v_call: TRBV7-3; j_call: TRBJ2-3; clone_size: many; cdr3_nt: TGTGCCAGCAGCTTATCAACGGAAACAGATACGCAGTATTTT; cdr3_aa: CASSLSTETDTQYF
d_call: TRBD2; v_call: TRBV20-1; j_call: TRBJ2-1; clone_size: many; cdr3_nt: TGCAGTGCTAGAAAGACTAGCGGGGTATACAATGAGCAGTTCTTC; cdr3_aa: CSARKTSGVYNEQFF
d_call: TRBD1; v_call: TRBV11-2; j_call: TRBJ1-6; clone_size: -; cdr3_nt: TGTGCCAGCAGCTTAGGGGGACAGGGCGGGTCACCCCTCCACTTT; cdr3_aa: CASSLGGQGGSPLHF
d_call: -; v_call: TRBV7-9; j_call: TRBJ1-2; clone_size: -; cdr3_nt: TGTGCCAGCAGCTTAGAGACAAGCTATGGCTACACCTTC; cdr3_aa: CASSLETSYGYTF
d_call: -; v_call: TRBV12-3/TRBV12-4; j_call: TRBJ1-1; clone_size: -; cdr3_nt: TGTGCCAGCAGCTACGGACCGAGCAGCACTGAAGCTTTCTTT; cdr3_aa: CASSYGPSSTEAFF
d_call: TRBD1; v_call: TRBV7-2; j_call: TRBJ1-1; clone_size: few; cdr3_nt: TGTGCCAGCAGCCGAGACAGGGCCGTCACTGAAGCTTTCTTT; cdr3_aa: CASSRDRAVTEAFF
d_call: -; v_call: TRBV3-1; j_call: TRBJ2-5; clone_size: many; cdr3_nt: TGTGCCAGCAGCCAAACCAGTTTAGCAGAGACCCAGTACTTC; cdr3_aa: CASSQTSLAETQYF
d_call: -; v_call: TRBV6-5; j_call: TRBJ2-5; clone_size: many; cdr3_nt: TGTGCCAGCAGTTACATAAGGAGCCTTTCGGGCCGAGAGACCCAGTACTTC; cdr3_aa: CASSYIRSLSGRETQYF
d_call: TRBD1; v_call: TRBV3-1; j_call: TRBJ1-5; clone_size: -; cdr3_nt: TGTGCCAGCAGCCCGGGACAGGGTACCCACAATCAGCCCCAGCATTTT; cdr3_aa: CASSPGQGTHNQPQHF
d_call: TRBD2; v_call: TRBV6-8; j_call: TRBJ2-7; clone_size: many; cdr3_nt: TGTGCCAGCAGCAATACTAGCGGTCGGGACGAGCAGTACTTC; cdr3_aa: CASSNTSGRDEQYF
d_call: TRBD1; v_call: TRBV12-3/TRBV12-4; j_call: TRBJ2-1; clone_size: few; cdr3_nt: TGTGCCAGCAGCCTAGGGACAGAGGGGTTCTTC; cdr3_aa: CASSLGTEGFF
d_call: TRBD2; v_call: TRBV18; j_call: TRBJ2-7; clone_size: few; cdr3_nt: TGTGCCAGCTCGGGCAGCGGGGGGCACAACGAGCAGTACTTC; cdr3_aa: CASSGSGGHNEQYF
d_call: TRBD1; v_call: TRBV7-9; j_call: TRBJ2-1; clone_size: many; cdr3_nt: TGTGCCAGCAGCTCCCCCGGGACAGGGCCCTACAATGAGCAGTTCTTC; cdr3_aa: CASSSPGTGPYNEQFF
d_call: -; v_call: TRBV4-3; j_call: TRBJ2-5; clone_size: many; cdr3_nt: TGCGCCAGCAGCCAAGGAACCCGAGTTCCCCAAGAGACCCAGTACTTC; cdr3_aa: CASSQGTRVPQETQYF
d_call: TRBD1; v_call: TRBV9; j_call: TRBJ2-7; clone_size: -; cdr3_nt: TGTGCCAGCAGCGTAGAGGACAGGGAGGACTACGAGCAGTACTTC; cdr3_aa: CASSVEDREDYEQYF
d_call: -; v_call: TRBV12-3/TRBV12-4; j_call: TRBJ2-3; clone_size: many; cdr3_nt: TGTGCCAGCAGGGGAGATACGCAGTATTTT; cdr3_aa: CASRGDTQYF
d_call: TRBD1; v_call: TRBV7-6; j_call: TRBJ2-7; clone_size: many; cdr3_nt: TGTGCCAGCAGCGTACCGGGACAGACTTCTCCTTACGAGCAGTACTTC; cdr3_aa: CASSVPGQTSPYEQYF
d_call: -; v_call: TRBV18; j_call: TRBJ1-1; clone_size: -; cdr3_nt: TGTGCCAGCTCACCGAATCGGGGTGACACTGAAGCTTTCTTT; cdr3_aa: CASSPNRGDTEAFF
d_call: -; v_call: TRBV24-1; j_call: TRBJ2-3; clone_size: once; cdr3_nt: TGTGCCACCAGAGACAGGGGCCAGCGGGGAGATACGCAGTATTTT; cdr3_aa: CATRDRGQRGDTQYF
d_call: -; v_call: TRBV19; j_call: TRBJ2-2; clone_size: many; cdr3_nt: TGTGCCAGTAGTAGTAGCCAGGGCGCCGGGGAGCTGTTTTTT; cdr3_aa: CASSSSQGAGELFF
d_call: -; v_call: TRBV9; j_call: TRBJ2-5; clone_size: few; cdr3_nt: TGTGCCAGCAGCACCGGGACCCAAGAGACCCAGTACTTC; cdr3_aa: CASSTGTQETQYF
d_call: -; v_call: TRBV12-3/TRBV12-4; j_call: TRBJ1-5; clone_size: -; cdr3_nt: TGTGCCAGCAGTTTAGGGCGAAGCAATCAGCCCCAGCATTTT; cdr3_aa: CASSLGRSNQPQHF
d_call: -; v_call: TRBV3-1; j_call: TRBJ1-4; clone_size: many; cdr3_nt: TGTGCCAGCAGCCAACCCTCAGACAGGACTAATGAAAAACTGTTTTTT; cdr3_aa: CASSQPSDRTNEKLFF
d_call: -; v_call: TRBV7-2; j_call: TRBJ2-7; clone_size: many; cdr3_nt: TGTGCCAGCAGCTTAGCGGGTGGGGGTGCCGAGCAGTACTTC; cdr3_aa: CASSLAGGGAEQYF
d_call: -; v_call: TRBV7-9; j_call: TRBJ2-5; clone_size: many; cdr3_nt: TGTGCCAGCAGCTTCTCGGAGACCCAGTACTTC; cdr3_aa: CASSFSETQYF
d_call: -; v_call: TRBV12-3/TRBV12-4; j_call: TRBJ1-1; clone_size: many; cdr3_nt: TGTGCCAGCAGTAAGATCACTGAAGCTTTCTTT; cdr3_aa: CASSKITEAFF
d_call: -; v_call: TRBV7-7; j_call: TRBJ2-5; clone_size: many; cdr3_nt: TGTGCTAGCAGCTTAACCTTTACGGGGACCCAGTACTTC; cdr3_aa: CASSLTFTGTQYF
d_call: -; v_call: TRBV11-2; j_call: TRBJ1-2; clone_size: few; cdr3_nt: TGTGCCAGCAGCTTAGAGGCAGGAGAGGGCTACACCTTC; cdr3_aa: CASSLEAGEGYTF
d_call: -; v_call: TRBV29-1; j_call: TRBJ1-5; clone_size: -; cdr3_nt: TGCAGCGTTGGAGAGTGGTCAGGGACCTACAATCAGCCCCAGCATTTT; cdr3_aa: CSVGEWSGTYNQPQHF
d_call: -; v_call: TRBV12-3/TRBV12-4; j_call: TRBJ1-5; clone_size: many; cdr3_nt: TGTGCCAGCAGTCCCCGTTTCGGGAACGATCAGCCCCAGCATTTT; cdr3_aa: CASSPRFGNDQPQHF
d_call: -; v_call: TRBV5-8; j_call: TRBJ2-4; clone_size: many; cdr3_nt: TGTGCCAGCAGCTTGGGGCAGGGAGCCAAAAACATTCAGTACTTC; cdr3_aa: CASSLGQGAKNIQYF
d_call: -; v_call: TRBV7-2; j_call: TRBJ1-6; clone_size: -; cdr3_nt: TGTGCCAGCAGCTTAGGTGGAGGGTTAGTTTATTCACCCCTCCACTTT; cdr3_aa: CASSLGGGLVYSPLHF
d_call: -; v_call: TRBV6-6; j_call: TRBJ1-2; clone_size: -; cdr3_nt: TGTGCCAGCAGTTACGGCGTGTCTGGCGGCTATGGCTACACCTTC; cdr3_aa: CASSYGVSGGYGYTF
d_call: -; v_call: TRBV12-3/TRBV12-4; j_call: TRBJ1-1; clone_size: many; cdr3_nt: TGTGCCAGCAGTTTACAGGGACTAAACACTGAAGCTTTCTTT; cdr3_aa: CASSLQGLNTEAFF
d_call: -; v_call: TRBV29-1; j_call: TRBJ1-1; clone_size: medium-sized; cdr3_nt: TGCAGCGTTGTCGCTACAGGGAACACTGAAGCTTTCTTT; cdr3_aa: CSVVATGNTEAFF
d_call: TRBD1; v_call: TRBV7-8; j_call: TRBJ1-6; clone_size: -; cdr3_nt: TGTGCCAGCAGCTCCCGGGACAGAGGATATTCACCCCTCCACTTT; cdr3_aa: CASSSRDRGYSPLHF
d_call: -; v_call: TRBV18; j_call: TRBJ1-1; clone_size: many; cdr3_nt: TGTGCCAGCTCACCACTTACAGGGAGGGACACTGAAGCTTTCTTT; cdr3_aa: CASSPLTGRDTEAFF
d_call: -; v_call: TRBV7-9; j_call: TRBJ1-2; clone_size: many; cdr3_nt: TGTGCCAGCCCAAGTGGTAGCTATGGCTACACCTTC; cdr3_aa: CASPSGSYGYTF
d_call: TRBD2; v_call: TRBV9; j_call: TRBJ2-2; clone_size: few; cdr3_nt: TGTGCCAGCAGCGTAAGCCCCGGACTAGCGGGGGAAGACGGGGAGCTGTTTTTT; cdr3_aa: CASSVSPGLAGEDGELFF
d_call: TRBD2; v_call: TRBV27; j_call: TRBJ2-3; clone_size: -; cdr3_nt: TGTGCCAGCAGTCAATCCAGGACTAGTGATACGCAGTATTTT; cdr3_aa: CASSQSRTSDTQYF
d_call: -; v_call: TRBV12-3/TRBV12-4; j_call: TRBJ2-3; clone_size: -; cdr3_nt: TGTGCCAGCAGTTTGCGTGGCGATACGCAGTATTTT; cdr3_aa: CASSLRGDTQYF
d_call: TRBD1; v_call: TRBV19; j_call: TRBJ2-7; clone_size: few; cdr3_nt: TGTGCCAGTAGTAGGGGACAGTCCTACGAGCAGTACTTC; cdr3_aa: CASSRGQSYEQYF
d_call: -; v_call: TRBV2; j_call: TRBJ2-4; clone_size: -; cdr3_nt: TGTGCCAGCAGTGAAGGCGGACTAGCCAAAAACATTCAGTACTTC; cdr3_aa: CASSEGGLAKNIQYF
d_call: TRBD1; v_call: TRBV6-1; j_call: TRBJ2-7; clone_size: few; cdr3_nt: TGTGCCACCAGTCGGGACAGGATATACTTC; cdr3_aa: CATSRDRIYF